Shown below are 30 T cell receptor beta chains from a single sample sequenced in a study of identifying expanded T cells in peripheral blood. The assay was immunoSEQ multiplex PCR, and TCRdb's table has in-frame clones only and misses some. This table holds about 81,000 clones, around 83% found once. Sequenced material: blood. The receptors were sampled from a person between 18 and 75 years old in good health.

The chain is built from TRBV21-1 and TRBJ2-3; the D segment call TRBD1 is taken from the table without a DNA check. TRBV21-1 is a pseudogene segment. This CDR3 spans 15 amino acids. CDR3 in DNA: TGTGCCAGCAGGGGACAGGGTCAGAGCACAGATACGCAGTATTTT. Its protein product is CASRGQGQSTDTQYF.

The chain uses TRBV7-3 and TRBJ1-1; no clear D. The germline gives CDR1 SGHTA, CDR2 FQGTGA. With 2 bases removed from V and 2 bases from J, the gap between germline ends came to 6 bases. This CDR3 spans 13 amino acids. The CDR3 sequence is CASSLHKNTEAFF. Here the CDR3 DNA reads TGTGCCAGCAGCTTACATAAAAACACTGAAGCTTTCTTT.

V is TRBV9 and J is TRBJ2-3; 9 nucleotides agree with TRBD2. The CDR3 length is 16 residues. Trimming removed 4 bases from V and 1 base from J; junction bases left unmatched: 7. Germline V gene data show CDR1 as SGDLS and CDR2 as YYNGEE. The CDR3 region has the DNA TGTGCCAGCAGCTTAGATAGCGGGAGTGGCACAGATACGCAGTATTTT. Translated, it gives CASSLDSGSGTDTQYF.

The rearrangement links TRBV9 to TRBJ2-3; 11 nucleotides agree with TRBD2. Germline V gene lookup returns CDR1 SGDLS and CDR2 YYNGEE. This CDR3 comprises 17 residues. The trim removed 0 bases at V and 0 bases at J, leaving 3 bases unmatched. Written as DNA, the CDR3 is TGTGCCAGCAGCGTAGAGGGACTAGCGGCTAGCACAGATACGCAGTATTTT. Translating it yields CASSVEGLAASTDTQYF.

This clone was recorded only once. The genes are TRBV27 and TRBJ2-7; no clear D gene. Germline V CDR1 and CDR2: MNHEY, SMNVEV (reference sequence). This CDR3 has 14 amino acids. The V and J ends lost 6 bases and 2 bases respectively, with 14 bases between them. As DNA, the CDR3 is TGTGCCAGCAGCTGGGTGGGGAACACCTACGAGCAGTACTTC. Amino acids: CASSWVGNTYEQYF.

In its sample, this clone was seen a few times. The chain joins TRBV7-2 to TRBJ1-2, with TRBD1 identical over 9 bases. The V gene end was trimmed by 4 bases and the J gene end by 7 bases; junction bases not matched to a gene: 7. Germline V lookup: CDR1 SGHTA, CDR2 FQGNSA. The CDR3 contains 14 residues. The CDR3 DNA sequence: TGTGCCAGCAGCTCCCGTACAGGGGGCAGTGGCTACACCTTC. Amino acid sequence: CASSSRTGGSGYTF.

J is TRBJ2-1 and V is TRBV5-8; TRBD2 agrees at 7 bases. Unmatched junction bases numbered 8, after V lost 7 bases and J lost 1 base. Germline V lookup: CDR1 SGHTS, CDR2 YDEGEE. CDR3 size: 15 residues. CDR3 in DNA: TGTGCCAGCGGATTCCGGGACTATTCCTACAATGAGCAGTTCTTC. Protein: CASGFRDYSYNEQFF.

V and J are TRBV28 and TRBJ2-7, with D possibly being TRBD2 (5 bases). The CDR3 loop spans 12 amino acids. The germline V and J ends were trimmed by 4 bases and 5 bases, with 9 bases remaining between them. Germline V gives CDR1 MDHEN, CDR2 SYDVKM. The CDR3 loop reads CASSSAVHEQYF. CDR3 coding DNA: TGTGCCAGCAGTTCAGCGGTCCACGAGCAGTACTTC.

The CDR3 is CASSSRAGQGAGNIQYF. The CDR3 DNA reads TGTGCCAGCAGCTCGAGGGCTGGACAGGGGGCCGGAAACATTCAGTACTTC. The chain links TRBV11-2 to TRBJ2-4; 11 nucleotides align to TRBD1. This CDR3 spans 17 amino acids. CDR1 is SGHAT, CDR2 FQNNGV, per germline. The junction had 11 bases not matched to a gene; V was cut back by 4 bases and J by 6 bases.

This rearrangement joins TRBV28 to TRBJ1-5, with TRBD1 as a possible D gene (6 bases). CDR3 length: 15 amino acids. V shed 10 bases and J shed 0 bases, with 16 bases lying between them. CDR1 and CDR2 from the germline V gene are MDHEN and SYDVKM. The CDR3 DNA reads as TGTGCCATAACCCGGGGGGGGCCTAGCAATCAGCCCCAGCATTTT. It yields the protein CAITRGGPSNQPQHF.

This sequence joins TRBV28 and TRBJ2-5; no clear D gene. Deletions cut 5 bases from V and 2 bases from J, with 18 bases between. Germline CDR1 is MDHEN and CDR2 is SYDVKM. The CDR3 runs to 16 residues. CDR3 bases: TGTGCCAGCAGTGAGACCAGTGGACGGGTGCAAGAGACCCAGTACTTC. This translates into CASSETSGRVQETQYF.

V and J are TRBV9 and TRBJ2-1; 7 bases fit TRBD2. The CDR3 covers 17 residues. CDR1 is SGDLS and CDR2 is YYNGEE in the germline V gene. J was trimmed by 9 bases and V by 0 bases; bases with no gene match: 15. CDR3 DNA sequence: TGTGCCAGCAGCGTAGCCCCCGGGGAGGGAGCGAGACGTGAGCAGTTCTTC. This gives the protein CASSVAPGEGARREQFF. Based on the CDR3 plus reference TRBV9 and TRBJ2-1, the full variable domain is DSGVTQTPKHLITATGQRVTLRCSPRSGDLSVYWYQQSLDQGLQFLIQYYNGEERAKGNILERFSAQQFPDLHSELNLSSLELGDSALYFCASSVAPGEGARREQFFGPGTRLTVL.

The chain couples TRBV6-1 to TRBJ2-1, with 7 bases that match TRBD2. The length of the CDR3 is 14 residues. The germline gives CDR1 MNHNS, CDR2 SASEGT. V shed 7 bases, J shed 4 bases, and the junction held 7 bases outside the gene matches. The CDR3 here is CASIITGGYNEQFF. The CDR3 region has the DNA TGTGCCAGCATAATAACGGGGGGTTACAATGAGCAGTTCTTC.

V and J are TRBV28 and TRBJ1-1; 9 positions agree with TRBD1. Germline CDR1 is MDHEN and CDR2 is SYDVKM. V shed 5 bases, J shed 4 bases, and the junction held 8 bases outside the gene matches. There are 15 residues in the CDR3. This CDR3 is CASSRPTGGITEAFF. As DNA, the CDR3 is TGTGCCAGCAGTCGCCCCACAGGGGGCATCACTGAAGCTTTCTTT.

The V and J genes are TRBV28 and TRBJ1-4, with TRBD1 matching 7 bases. Trimming at V came to 4 bases and at J to 5 bases, leaving 7 bases not matched to a gene. Germline CDR1 reads MDHEN; CDR2 reads SYDVKM. The CDR3 runs 15 residues. The CDR3 nucleotides are TGTGCCAGCAGTTCCAGGACAGGAGCGAATGAAAAACTGTTTTTT. Amino acids: CASSSRTGANEKLFF. Full variable domain (remainder filled in from reference TRBV28 and TRBJ1-4): DVKVTQSSRYLVKRTGEKVFLECVQDMDHENMFWYRQDPGLGLRLIYFSYDVKMKEKGDIPEGYSVSREKKERFSLILESASTNQTSMYLCASSSRTGANEKLFFGSGTQLSVL.

This chain uses TRBV18 with TRBJ2-3; 9 bases are shared with TRBD2. Germline trimming cut 1 base from V and 4 bases from J; bases unmatched to any gene: 6. From germline, CDR1 is KGHSH and CDR2 LQKENI. The CDR3 runs to 16 residues. This CDR3 reads CASSPQEREEADTQYF. The CDR3 region has the DNA TGTGCCAGCTCACCACAGGAGCGGGAGGAGGCAGATACGCAGTATTTT.

This clone was counted once. The chain has TRBV7-9 and TRBJ1-1; D is ambiguous. CDR3 length: 12 amino acids. The germline gives CDR1 SEHNR, CDR2 FQNEAQ (reference sequence). V gave up 4 bases and J gave up 3 bases, with 6 bases separating them. The CDR3 nucleotides are TGTGCCAGCAGCTACGGACACACTGAAGCTTTCTTT. This translates into CASSYGHTEAFF.

This clone has a handful of counts. The chain combines TRBV21-1 with TRBJ1-4. TRBV21-1 is an annotated pseudogene. This CDR3 spans 14 amino acids. DNA for the CDR3: TGTGCCAGCAGTAAAGAAGCAACTAATGAAAAACTGTTTTTT. This sequence encodes CASSKEATNEKLFF.

This clone was seen a few times. This chain joins TRBV18 and TRBJ1-3; D gene uncertain. Germline V gene sequence: CDR1 KGHSH, CDR2 LQKENI. The CDR3 totals 14 residues. V was clipped by 3 bases and J by 2 bases, with 8 bases between them. The CDR3 here is CASSPTPTGNTIYF. CDR3 sequence (DNA): TGTGCCAGCTCACCCACGCCCACTGGAAACACCATATATTTT.

The chain links TRBV7-9 to TRBJ2-2; possibly TRBD1 or TRBD2 for D (6 bases each). CDR1 is SEHNR and CDR2 is FQNEAQ in the germline V gene (reference sequence). The V gene lost 8 bases and the J gene lost 0 bases, with 13 bases spanning the gap. The CDR3 has 15 amino acids. CDR3 sequence (DNA): TGTGCCAGCGTACAGGGAGGATCGAACACCGGGGAGCTGTTTTTT. As protein: CASVQGGSNTGELFF.

The chain has TRBV28 and TRBJ2-7; either TRBD1 or TRBD2 may supply D (5 bases each). CDR1 is MDHEN and CDR2 is SYDVKM in the germline V gene. This CDR3 contains 14 residues. With 1 base removed from V and 3 bases from J, the gap between germline ends came to 10 bases. For the CDR3, the DNA is TGTGCCAGCAGTTTATTACGGGACGGCTACGAGCAGTACTTC. Its translation: CASSLLRDGYEQYF.

The chain has TRBV6-5 and TRBJ1-3; perhaps TRBD1 as D (5 bases). Germline V CDR1 and CDR2: MNHEY, SVGAGI. This CDR3 has 16 residues. V dropped 2 bases and J dropped 4 bases, with 15 bases sitting between them. CDR3 DNA sequence: TGTGCCAGCAGTTACCCCACAGGACCCGGGGGAAACACCATATATTTT. Translated: CASSYPTGPGGNTIYF.

The chain couples TRBV19 to TRBJ2-1; 7 nucleotides align to TRBD2. V was pared by 5 bases and J by 0 bases, with 10 bases of the junction left unmatched. Germline V CDR1 and CDR2: LNHDA, SQIVND (reference sequence). The CDR3 is made up of 17 amino acids. The CDR3 DNA is TGTGCCAGTAGTGTCCGACTAGCACTGAGCTCCTACAATGAGCAGTTCTTC. It is translated as CASSVRLALSSYNEQFF.

V gene TRBV19 combines with J gene TRBJ2-7, with a possible D match to TRBD1 (6 bases). The germline V gene encodes CDR1 LNHDA and CDR2 SQIVND (reference sequence). The V and J ends lost 5 bases and 4 bases respectively, with 15 bases between them. CDR3 length: 14 residues. CDR3 coding DNA: TGTGCCAGTAGTCCAAGGGGGTCTGGGTACGAGCAGTACTTC. Protein sequence: CASSPRGSGYEQYF.

The V and J genes are TRBV2 and TRBJ2-2, with no clear D. The CDR3 loop spans 16 amino acids. V dropped 0 bases and J dropped 5 bases, with 13 bases sitting between them. Germline-derived CDR1 and CDR2 are SNHLY and FYNNEI. The CDR3 DNA sequence: TGTGCCAGCAGTGAAGCTACTTGGTTGGGAACCGGGGAGCTGTTTTTT. Translated: CASSEATWLGTGELFF.

The chain uses TRBV30 and TRBJ2-5; 8 positions agree with TRBD2. This CDR3 comprises 13 residues. CDR1 and CDR2 from the germline V gene are GTSNPN and SVGIG (reference sequence). Trimming removed 3 bases from V and 4 bases from J; junction bases left unmatched: 4. This CDR3 reads CAWSGTRGETQYF. In nucleotides, the CDR3 is TGTGCCTGGAGCGGGACTAGGGGAGAGACCCAGTACTTC.

This sequence joins TRBV7-3 and TRBJ2-3; 9 positions match TRBD2. The CDR3 consists of 16 residues. V gave up 1 base and J gave up 3 bases; unmatched junction bases: 5. The germline CDR1 and CDR2 sequences are SGHTA and FQGTGA. CDR3: CASSLKAGGPTDTQYF. CDR3 bases: TGTGCCAGCAGCTTAAAGGCGGGAGGGCCGACAGATACGCAGTATTTT.

This chain uses TRBV2 with TRBJ2-7; 9 positions agree with TRBD1. V lost 9 bases to trimming and J lost 3 bases; unmatched junction nucleotides: 3. Germline values: CDR1 SNHLY, CDR2 FYNNEI. This CDR3 is 12 amino acids long. The CDR3 sequence is CARGQGLYEQYF. CDR3 in DNA: TGTGCCAGGGGACAGGGACTCTACGAGCAGTACTTC.

This chain uses TRBV28 with TRBJ2-5; D tentatively fits TRBD1 or TRBD2 (5 bases each). The CDR3 spans 14 residues. The V end lost 4 bases, the J end lost 5 bases, and 14 bases lay between the germline ends. Germline-derived CDR1 and CDR2 are MDHEN and SYDVKM. The CDR3 sequence is CASSSGRWGETQYF. The CDR3 nucleotides are TGTGCCAGCAGTTCCGGGCGATGGGGGGAGACCCAGTACTTC.

The chain carries TRBV9 and TRBJ2-3; 9 nucleotides match TRBD2. V lost 0 bases to trimming and J lost 4 bases; unmatched junction nucleotides: 3. CDR1 is SGDLS, CDR2 YYNGEE, per germline. This CDR3 comprises 15 residues. In nucleotides, the CDR3 is TGTGCCAGCAGCGTAGTAATAGCGGGAGCAGATACGCAGTATTTT. It codes for CASSVVIAGADTQYF. Full variable domain (outside the CDR3, taken from reference TRBV9 and TRBJ2-3): DSGVTQTPKHLITATGQRVTLRCSPRSGDLSVYWYQQSLDQGLQFLIQYYNGEERAKGNILERFSAQQFPDLHSELNLSSLELGDSALYFCASSVVIAGADTQYFGPGTRLTVL.